This T cell receptor (beta chain) was identified in a study of blood T cells in healthy people across ages. About the study: The capture of about one barcoded beta molecule per two T cells was achieved by template switching. Study findings and constraints: Naive T cell percentage showed a strong correlation with TCR beta diversity. The study lacked donor CMV status, which possibly confounded expanded clonotype changes.

This clonotype was seen a few times. Its specificity is not known. Per individual sample, total RNA of at least 5 micrograms was extracted. Next came a second PCR, run for about 6 to 12 cycles, which used a sample-barcoded 5' primer along with a J-beta primer mix. Via MiXCR, TCRdb re-called the 5' RACE reads, giving one row per CDR3 protein. The sample yields 1.6 million or so distinct CDR3 sequences, almost 35% seen once. The V gene's germline CDR1 is MNHEY and CDR2 SMNVEV (reference sequence). V lost 4 bases and J lost 0, with 12 bases in between. This CDR3 region has 16 residues. This TCR was recovered from a woman aged 25 to 39 in good health. The J gene is TRBJ2-2, the V gene TRBV27; D call uncertain. Material: blood. The CDR3 coding sequence is TGTGCCAGCAGTTCCCTTGGGTTTTCGAACACCGGGGAGCTGTTTTTT. Its protein is CASSSLGFSNTGELFF.